This TCR beta chain comes out of a study of cytomegalovirus exposure and HLA in healthy donors. Researchers ran the PCR with 60 Vbeta and 13 Jbeta primers. Produced via immunoSEQ multiplex PCR; TCRdb's table is partial and in-frame only. The sample lists 250,000 to 350,000 clones, 70% to 90% occurring once. The CDR3 totals 14 residues. The junction had 4 bases not matched to a gene; V was cut back by 1 base and J by 2 bases. Germline CDR1 is SQVTM and CDR2 is ANQGSEA. The chain employs TRBV29-1 and TRBJ2-7, with 8 bases lining up with TRBD1. The sample comprised PBMCs. The sequence was collected from a man aged 35 to 55 in good health and CMV-seropositive. The CDR3 is CSVEAGQDTYEQYF. DNA of the CDR3: TGCAGCGTTGAAGCGGGACAGGACACCTACGAGCAGTACTTC.